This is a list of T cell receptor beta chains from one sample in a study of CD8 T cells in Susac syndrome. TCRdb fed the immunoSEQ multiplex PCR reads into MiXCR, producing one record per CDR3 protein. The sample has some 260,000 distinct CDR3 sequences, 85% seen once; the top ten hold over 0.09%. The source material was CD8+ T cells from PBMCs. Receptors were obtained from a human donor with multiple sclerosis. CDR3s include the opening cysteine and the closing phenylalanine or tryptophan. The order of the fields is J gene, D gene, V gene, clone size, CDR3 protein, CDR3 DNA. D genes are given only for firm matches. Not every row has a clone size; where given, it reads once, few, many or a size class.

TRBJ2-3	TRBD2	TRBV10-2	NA	CASYKLAGEPDTQYF	TGCGCCAGCTATAAGCTAGCGGGAGAGCCAGATACGCAGTATTTT
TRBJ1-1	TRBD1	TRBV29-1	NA	CSVEASWDRREVFF	TGCAGCGTTGAAGCGTCGTGGGACAGGAGGGAAGTTTTCTTT
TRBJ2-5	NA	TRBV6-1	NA	CASSDPYRSRGEETQYF	TGTGCCAGCAGTGATCCGTATAGATCCCGGGGAGAGGAGACCCAGTACTTC
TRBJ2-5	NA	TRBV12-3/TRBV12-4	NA	CASSPHRQGGETQYF	TGTGCCAGCAGTCCCCATAGACAGGGAGGCGAGACCCAGTACTTC
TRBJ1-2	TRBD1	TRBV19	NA	CASSTLTGTEETYNYGYTF	TGTGCCAGTAGTACATTAACCGGGACAGAGGAGACCTATAACTATGGCTACACCTTC
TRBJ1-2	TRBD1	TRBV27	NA	CASSLTGTDSNYGYTF	TGTGCCAGCAGCCTAACCGGGACAGACAGCAACTATGGCTACACCTTC
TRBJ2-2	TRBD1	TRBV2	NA	CASKRGTGMGTGELFF	TGTGCCAGTAAGAGAGGGACAGGGATGGGCACCGGGGAGCTGTTTTTT
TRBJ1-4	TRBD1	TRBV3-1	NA	CASSQETGGDEKLFF	TGTGCCAGCAGCCAAGAGACAGGGGGGGACGAAAAACTGTTTTTT
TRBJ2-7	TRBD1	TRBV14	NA	CASAPGQIHYEQYF	TGTGCCAGCGCCCCGGGACAGATACACTACGAGCAGTACTTC
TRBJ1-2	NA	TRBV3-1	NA	CASSQIDFRNYGYTF	TGTGCCAGCAGCCAAATAGACTTCCGGAACTATGGCTACACCTTC
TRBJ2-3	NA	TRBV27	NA	CASSSRGGSTDTQYF	TGTGCCAGCAGTAGTCGGGGCGGGAGCACAGATACGCAGTATTTT
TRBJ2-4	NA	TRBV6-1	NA	CASRETVLRLAKNIQYF	TGTGCCAGCAGGGAGACAGTTCTCCGACTAGCCAAAAACATTCAGTACTTC
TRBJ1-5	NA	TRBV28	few	CASSTGFNQPQHF	TGTGCCAGCAGTACAGGATTCAATCAGCCCCAGCATTTT
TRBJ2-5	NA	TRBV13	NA	CASRIGTQETQYF	TGTGCCAGCAGAATCGGGACTCAAGAGACCCAGTACTTC
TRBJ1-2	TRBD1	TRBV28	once	CASSFGQGSNGYTF	TGTGCCAGCAGTTTTGGACAGGGTTCGAATGGCTACACCTTC